The rows below give T cell receptor beta chains drawn from one sample of a study of blood T cell repertoires in COVID-19. The repertoire was sequenced with immunoSEQ multiplex PCR; TCRdb's copy has only in-frame clones and lacks some. The sample has hundreds of thousands of clones, around 90% seen once. Sequenced material: PBMCs or T cells enriched from blood (not recorded which). All receptors derive from a woman under 40 who had recovered from COVID-19. The CDR3 runs from the conserved cysteine through the conserved F or W. The D gene is left open where the match is weak. Some rows mark clone size as missing; the rest say once, few, many or name a class of expanded clone.

D gene: TRBD1
V gene: TRBV28
J gene: TRBJ2-4
clone size: .
CDR3 DNA: TGTGCCAGCAGTGCCGGACAGGGGCTGTACTTC
CDR3 protein: CASSAGQGLYF

D gene: TRBD2
V gene: TRBV3-1/TRBV3-2
J gene: TRBJ2-3
clone size: .
CDR3 DNA: TGTGCCAGCAGCCAGGGGACCAGCGGGAGGGGTACGCAGTATTTT
CDR3 protein: CASSQGTSGRGTQYF

D gene: .
V gene: TRBV6-5
J gene: TRBJ1-2
clone size: .
CDR3 DNA: TGTGCCAGCAGGAAACAGGGTTATTATGGCTACACCTTC
CDR3 protein: CASRKQGYYGYTF

D gene: .
V gene: TRBV19
J gene: TRBJ1-5
clone size: .
CDR3 DNA: TGTGCCAGTAAGGGGTTAGGGAATCAGCCCCAGCATTTT
CDR3 protein: CASKGLGNQPQHF

D gene: .
V gene: TRBV7-2
J gene: TRBJ2-2
clone size: few
CDR3 DNA: TGTGCCAGCAGCTTAAACCGGGGTGACACCGGGGAGCTGTTTTTT
CDR3 protein: CASSLNRGDTGELFF

D gene: .
V gene: TRBV5-1
J gene: TRBJ1-6
clone size: once
CDR3 DNA: TGCGCCAGCAGCTCCGAATGGGACTCCCCGTCACCCCTCCACTTT
CDR3 protein: CASSSEWDSPSPLHF

D gene: .
V gene: TRBV28
J gene: TRBJ2-5
clone size: .
CDR3 DNA: TGTGCCAGCAGTCTCAGACAGGCGCTCTTCCAAGAGACCCAGTACTTC
CDR3 protein: CASSLRQALFQETQYF

D gene: .
V gene: TRBV29-1
J gene: TRBJ1-2
clone size: .
CDR3 DNA: TGCAGCGTTGAAGGTGGCAGGTTAAGGGGGGGCTACACCTTC
CDR3 protein: CSVEGGRLRGGYTF

D gene: .
V gene: TRBV21-1
J gene: TRBJ2-1
clone size: once
CDR3 DNA: TGTGCCAGCAGCTATACAACTAGCGGGGGATCGAGATACAATGAGCAGTTCTTC
CDR3 protein: CASSYTTSGGSRYNEQFF

D gene: .
V gene: TRBV6-2/TRBV6-3
J gene: TRBJ2-5
clone size: .
CDR3 DNA: TGTGCCAGCAGTACCCCCGGGACCCAGTACTTC
CDR3 protein: CASSTPGTQYF

D gene: .
V gene: TRBV7-9
J gene: TRBJ1-1
clone size: .
CDR3 DNA: TGTGCCAGCAGCTCCCAAAAACCGGGTGAAGCTTTCTTT
CDR3 protein: CASSSQKPGEAFF

D gene: .
V gene: TRBV29-1
J gene: TRBJ1-2
clone size: .
CDR3 DNA: TGCAGCGTTGAAGATCTAGGGGGGGGCTATGGCTACACCTTC
CDR3 protein: CSVEDLGGGYGYTF

D gene: .
V gene: TRBV7-9
J gene: TRBJ1-2
clone size: .
CDR3 DNA: TGTGCCAGCAGCCACCCCCCTGGCGGGGAGGATGGCTACACCTTC
CDR3 protein: CASSHPPGGEDGYTF

D gene: .
V gene: TRBV19
J gene: TRBJ1-1
clone size: .
CDR3 DNA: TGTGCCAGTTGTCAGGGGCCATACACTGAAGCTTTCTTT
CDR3 protein: CASCQGPYTEAFF

D gene: .
V gene: TRBV25-1
J gene: TRBJ1-2
clone size: .
CDR3 DNA: TGTGCCAGCAGGGGCTTTTTCCCGGACTATGGCTACACCTTC
CDR3 protein: CASRGFFPDYGYTF

D gene: .
V gene: TRBV5-4
J gene: TRBJ1-2
clone size: .
CDR3 DNA: TGTGCCAGCAGCCTCTCCGACAGTCTAGGCTATGGCTACACCTTC
CDR3 protein: CASSLSDSLGYGYTF

D gene: TRBD1
V gene: TRBV19
J gene: TRBJ1-1
clone size: .
CDR3 DNA: TGTGCCAGTATGGGCCTCGACAGGGTGACACGTGCTTTCTTT
CDR3 protein: CASMGLDRVTRAFF

D gene: .
V gene: TRBV27
J gene: TRBJ1-5
clone size: once
CDR3 DNA: TGTGCCAGCAGTCGGGGGATATGGGGCAATCAGCCCCAGCATTTT
CDR3 protein: CASSRGIWGNQPQHF

D gene: TRBD1
V gene: TRBV5-6
J gene: TRBJ1-1
clone size: .
CDR3 DNA: TGTGCCAGCAGCTTGGGGCCGCAGGGGGCCACTGAAGCTTTCTTT
CDR3 protein: CASSLGPQGATEAFF

D gene: TRBD2
V gene: TRBV5-1
J gene: TRBJ2-5
clone size: .
CDR3 DNA: TGCGCCAGCAGCCCGCCCCTAGCGGGAGAGGAGACCCAGTACTTC
CDR3 protein: CASSPPLAGEETQYF

D gene: TRBD1
V gene: TRBV11-2
J gene: TRBJ2-3
clone size: few
CDR3 DNA: TGTGCCAGCAGCTTAAGGGGGACAGGGAGCACAGATACGCAGTATTTT
CDR3 protein: CASSLRGTGSTDTQYF

D gene: .
V gene: TRBV6-1
J gene: TRBJ1-4
clone size: .
CDR3 DNA: TGTGCCAGCAGTGAATCAAGGACAACTTTTAATGAAAAACTGTTTTTT
CDR3 protein: CASSESRTTFNEKLFF

D gene: TRBD1
V gene: TRBV20-1
J gene: TRBJ2-5
clone size: .
CDR3 DNA: TGCAGTGCTAGTGACAGGGGGCAAGAGACCCAGTACTTC
CDR3 protein: CSASDRGQETQYF

D gene: TRBD2
V gene: TRBV10-3
J gene: TRBJ2-3
clone size: .
CDR3 DNA: TGTGCCATCAGACAAAGCGGGGGGAACACAGATACGCAGTATTTT
CDR3 protein: CAIRQSGGNTDTQYF

D gene: .
V gene: TRBV24-1
J gene: TRBJ1-2
clone size: .
CDR3 DNA: TGTGCCACCAGTGATCGGAGTGGCTACACCTTC
CDR3 protein: CATSDRSGYTF

D gene: .
V gene: TRBV3-1/TRBV3-2
J gene: TRBJ2-1
clone size: .
CDR3 DNA: TGTGCCAGCAGCCTGGTTGAGTTCTCCTACAATGAGCAGTTCTTC
CDR3 protein: CASSLVEFSYNEQFF

D gene: .
V gene: TRBV3-1/TRBV3-2
J gene: TRBJ2-3
clone size: .
CDR3 DNA: TGTGCCAGCAGCCATCGAACTAGCCGCCCGCATTTT
CDR3 protein: CASSHRTSRPHF

D gene: .
V gene: TRBV28
J gene: TRBJ1-3
clone size: few
CDR3 DNA: TGTGCCAGCAGTTTGGTGCGGGAGGCGAACACCATATATTTT
CDR3 protein: CASSLVREANTIYF

D gene: .
V gene: TRBV27
J gene: TRBJ2-7
clone size: .
CDR3 DNA: TGTGCCAGCAGTCCCGGCCAGGTACAGGACCTCTACGAGCAGTACTTC
CDR3 protein: CASSPGQVQDLYEQYF

D gene: .
V gene: TRBV11-1
J gene: TRBJ2-2
clone size: .
CDR3 DNA: TGTGCCAGCAGCTTAGGCAGGGTACCCGGGGAGCTGTTTTTT
CDR3 protein: CASSLGRVPGELFF

D gene: TRBD1
V gene: TRBV7-2
J gene: TRBJ1-6
clone size: .
CDR3 DNA: TGTGCCAGCAGCCCCTGGCGGGACAGGGATAATTCACCCCTCCACTTT
CDR3 protein: CASSPWRDRDNSPLHF

D gene: TRBD2
V gene: TRBV28
J gene: TRBJ2-2
clone size: .
CDR3 DNA: TGTGCCAGCAGGGACCTACTTAGCGGGAGGAACACCGGGGAGCTGTTTTTT
CDR3 protein: CASRDLLSGRNTGELFF

D gene: .
V gene: TRBV7-2
J gene: TRBJ1-5
clone size: .
CDR3 DNA: TGTGCCAGCAGCTTAGAAAGGGGATATAGCAATCAGCCCCAGCATTTT
CDR3 protein: CASSLERGYSNQPQHF

D gene: .
V gene: TRBV27
J gene: TRBJ2-7
clone size: .
CDR3 DNA: TGTGCCAGCAGTCCCCTTAGGGGCGGCGACGAGCAGTACTTC
CDR3 protein: CASSPLRGGDEQYF

D gene: .
V gene: TRBV27
J gene: TRBJ2-7
clone size: once
CDR3 DNA: TGTGCCAGCAGTTTCAGTCCGCTCTTGGAGGAGCAGTACTTC
CDR3 protein: CASSFSPLLEEQYF

D gene: .
V gene: TRBV21-1
J gene: TRBJ2-7
clone size: .
CDR3 DNA: TGTGCCAGCAGCCACCGGGACAACTCGTCCTACGAGCAGTACTTC
CDR3 protein: CASSHRDNSSYEQYF

D gene: .
V gene: TRBV7-9
J gene: TRBJ1-6
clone size: .
CDR3 DNA: TGTGCCAGCAGCCCAGAGGGGGTAAATTCACCCCTCCACTTT
CDR3 protein: CASSPEGVNSPLHF

D gene: .
V gene: TRBV6-2/TRBV6-3
J gene: TRBJ2-5
clone size: once
CDR3 DNA: TGTGCCAGCAGTTCCCCCCCTGGGGCTGGGGAGACCCAGTACTTC
CDR3 protein: CASSSPPGAGETQYF

D gene: TRBD1
V gene: TRBV19
J gene: TRBJ1-2
clone size: .
CDR3 DNA: TGTGCCAGTAGTTTACCCCAGGGGACAGGGCCTTATGGCTACACCTTC
CDR3 protein: CASSLPQGTGPYGYTF

D gene: .
V gene: TRBV29-1
J gene: TRBJ1-2
clone size: .
CDR3 DNA: TGCTCCTCAGACCGCGGGAGACCATCTAACTATGGCTACACCTTC
CDR3 protein: CSSDRGRPSNYGYTF

D gene: TRBD1
V gene: TRBV3-1/TRBV3-2
J gene: TRBJ1-5
clone size: .
CDR3 DNA: TGTGCCAGCAGCCAAGGTGGACAGGGGGGACAGCCCCAGCATTTT
CDR3 protein: CASSQGGQGGQPQHF

D gene: .
V gene: TRBV5-1
J gene: TRBJ1-1
clone size: .
CDR3 DNA: TGCGCCAGCAGCTTGATGGGGGCGATCGCGAACACTGAAGCTTTCTTT
CDR3 protein: CASSLMGAIANTEAFF

D gene: .
V gene: TRBV27
J gene: TRBJ2-2
clone size: .
CDR3 DNA: TGTGCCAGCAGTTTATCGAGGGTAGCCTTGGGGACCGGGGAGCTGTTTTTT
CDR3 protein: CASSLSRVALGTGELFF

D gene: .
V gene: TRBV5-1
J gene: TRBJ2-1
clone size: .
CDR3 DNA: TGCGCCAGCAGCTTGGAGGCCAGGGCGGTAGATGAGCAGTTCTTC
CDR3 protein: CASSLEARAVDEQFF

D gene: .
V gene: TRBV28
J gene: TRBJ1-2
clone size: .
CDR3 DNA: TGTGCCAGCAGTTTAGGCGACACTCTTCGGGGCTATGGCTACACCTTC
CDR3 protein: CASSLGDTLRGYGYTF